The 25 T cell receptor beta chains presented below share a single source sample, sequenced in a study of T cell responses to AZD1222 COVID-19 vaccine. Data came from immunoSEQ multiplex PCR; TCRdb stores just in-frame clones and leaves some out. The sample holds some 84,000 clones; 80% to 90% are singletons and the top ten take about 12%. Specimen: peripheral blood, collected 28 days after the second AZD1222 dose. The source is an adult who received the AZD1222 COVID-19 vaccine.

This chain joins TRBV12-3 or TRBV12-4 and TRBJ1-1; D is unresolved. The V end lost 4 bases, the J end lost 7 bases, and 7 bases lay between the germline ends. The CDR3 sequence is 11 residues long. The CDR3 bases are TGTGCCAGCAGTTCCGACATTGAAGCTTTCTTT. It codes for CASSSDIEAFF.

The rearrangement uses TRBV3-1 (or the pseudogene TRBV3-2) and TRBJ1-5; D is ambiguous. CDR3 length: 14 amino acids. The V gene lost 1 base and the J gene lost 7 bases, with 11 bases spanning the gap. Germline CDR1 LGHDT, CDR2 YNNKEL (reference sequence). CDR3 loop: CASSQGPIGQPQHF. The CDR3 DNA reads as TGTGCCAGCAGCCAAGGTCCCATAGGACAGCCCCAGCATTTT.

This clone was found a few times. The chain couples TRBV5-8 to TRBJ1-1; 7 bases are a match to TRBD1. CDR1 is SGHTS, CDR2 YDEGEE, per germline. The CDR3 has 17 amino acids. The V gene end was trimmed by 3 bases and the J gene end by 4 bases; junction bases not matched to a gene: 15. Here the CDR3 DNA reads TGTGCCAGCAGCTCAAGGTTGGGATTACGACAGGGCACTGAAGCTTTCTTT. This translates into CASSSRLGLRQGTEAFF. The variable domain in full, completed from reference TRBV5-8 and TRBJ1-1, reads EAGVTQSPTHLIKTRGQQATLRCSPISGHTSVYWYQQALGLGLQFLLWYDEGEERNRGNFPPRFSGRQFPNYSSELNVNALELEDSALYLCASSSRLGLRQGTEAFFGQGTRLTVV.

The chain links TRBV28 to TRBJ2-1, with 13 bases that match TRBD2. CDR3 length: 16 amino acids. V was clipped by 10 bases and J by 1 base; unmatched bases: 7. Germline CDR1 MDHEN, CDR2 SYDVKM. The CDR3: CATRTSGRGSYNEQFF. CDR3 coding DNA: TGTGCCACCAGGACTAGCGGGAGAGGATCCTACAATGAGCAGTTCTTC.

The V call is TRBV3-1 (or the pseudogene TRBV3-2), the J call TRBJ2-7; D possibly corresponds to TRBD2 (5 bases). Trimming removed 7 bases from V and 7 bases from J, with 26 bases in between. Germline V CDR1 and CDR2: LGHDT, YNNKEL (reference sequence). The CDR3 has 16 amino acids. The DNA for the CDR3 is TGTGCCAGCACGTTCGTCCCTAGCCCCTCTGCAGGTGAGCAGTACGTC. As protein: CASTFVPSPSAGEQYV.

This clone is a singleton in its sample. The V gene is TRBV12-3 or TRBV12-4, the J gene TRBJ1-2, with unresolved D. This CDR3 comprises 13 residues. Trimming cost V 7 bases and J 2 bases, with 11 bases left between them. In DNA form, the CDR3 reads TGTGCCAGCATCGCGCCCGGGAACTATGGCTACACCTTC. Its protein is CASIAPGNYGYTF.

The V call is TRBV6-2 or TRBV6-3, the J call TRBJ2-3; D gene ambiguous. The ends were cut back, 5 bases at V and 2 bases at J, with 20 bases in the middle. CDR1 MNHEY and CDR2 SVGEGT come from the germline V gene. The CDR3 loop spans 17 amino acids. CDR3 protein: CASSTPPSTRITDTQYF. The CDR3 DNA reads TGTGCCAGCAGTACCCCCCCCAGTACTCGGATCACAGATACGCAGTATTTT.

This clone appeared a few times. CDR3 sequence: CASSSPDRGGAYGYTF. In nucleotides, the CDR3 is TGTGCCAGCAGCTCCCCGGACAGGGGAGGGGCCTATGGCTACACCTTC. The genes are TRBV7-9 and TRBJ1-2, with 9 bases matching TRBD1. The CDR3 covers 16 residues. Germline V gene data show CDR1 as SEHNR and CDR2 as FQNEAQ (reference sequence). Unmatched junction bases numbered 10, after V lost 4 bases and J lost 4 bases.

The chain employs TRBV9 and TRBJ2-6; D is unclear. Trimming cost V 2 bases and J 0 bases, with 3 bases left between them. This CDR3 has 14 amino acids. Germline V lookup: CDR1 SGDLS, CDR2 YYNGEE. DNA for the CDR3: TGTGCCAGCAGCGTTGACTCTGGGGCCAACGTCCTGACTTTC. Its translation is CASSVDSGANVLTF.

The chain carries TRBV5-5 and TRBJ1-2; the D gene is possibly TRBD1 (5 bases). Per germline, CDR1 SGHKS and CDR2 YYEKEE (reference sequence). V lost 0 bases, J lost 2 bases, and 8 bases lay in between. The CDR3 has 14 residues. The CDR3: CASSLVGANYGYTF. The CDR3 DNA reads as TGTGCCAGCAGCTTGGTCGGGGCGAACTATGGCTACACCTTC. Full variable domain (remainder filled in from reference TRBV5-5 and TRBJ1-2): DAGVTQSPTHLIKTRGQQVTLRCSPISGHKSVSWYQQVLGQGPQFIFQYYEKEERGRGNFPDRFSARQFPNYSSELNVNALLLGDSALYLCASSLVGANYGYTFGSGTRLTVV.

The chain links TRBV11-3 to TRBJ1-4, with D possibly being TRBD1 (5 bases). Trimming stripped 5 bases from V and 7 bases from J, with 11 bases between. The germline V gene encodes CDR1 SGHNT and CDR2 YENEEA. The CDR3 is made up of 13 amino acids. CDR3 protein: CASSPGRGEKLFF. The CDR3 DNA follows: TGTGCCAGCAGCCCGGGGAGGGGTGAAAAACTGTTTTTT.

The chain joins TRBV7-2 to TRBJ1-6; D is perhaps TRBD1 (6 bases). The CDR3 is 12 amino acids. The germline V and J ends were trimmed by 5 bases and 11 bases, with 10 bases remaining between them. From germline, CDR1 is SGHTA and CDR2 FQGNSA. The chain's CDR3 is CASSRDTAPLHF. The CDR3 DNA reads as TGTGCCAGCAGCAGGGACACGGCACCCCTCCACTTT.

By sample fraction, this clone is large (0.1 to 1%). The CDR3 sequence: CASSPGQGISNQPQHF. The CDR3 region has the DNA TGTGCCAGTAGCCCGGGGCAGGGCATTAGCAATCAGCCCCAGCATTTT. The chain has TRBV19 and TRBJ1-5, with D tentatively TRBD1 (5 bases). This CDR3 contains 16 residues. The V gene's germline CDR1 is LNHDA and CDR2 SQIVND (reference sequence). V was clipped by 6 bases and J by 0 bases, with 15 bases between them.

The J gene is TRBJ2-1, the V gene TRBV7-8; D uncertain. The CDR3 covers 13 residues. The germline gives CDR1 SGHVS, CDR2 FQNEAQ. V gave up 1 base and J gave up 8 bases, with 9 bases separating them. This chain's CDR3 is CASSLVSGHEQFF. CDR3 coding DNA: TGTGCCAGCAGCTTAGTGTCCGGACATGAGCAGTTCTTC.

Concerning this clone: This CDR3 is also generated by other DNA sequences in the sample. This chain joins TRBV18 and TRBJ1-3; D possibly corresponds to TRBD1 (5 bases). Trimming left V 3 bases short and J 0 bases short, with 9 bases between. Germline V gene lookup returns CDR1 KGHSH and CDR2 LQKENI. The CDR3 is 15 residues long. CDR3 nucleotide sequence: TGTGCCAGCTCACCCGGACAAACCTCTGGAAACACCATATATTTT. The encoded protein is CASSPGQTSGNTIYF.

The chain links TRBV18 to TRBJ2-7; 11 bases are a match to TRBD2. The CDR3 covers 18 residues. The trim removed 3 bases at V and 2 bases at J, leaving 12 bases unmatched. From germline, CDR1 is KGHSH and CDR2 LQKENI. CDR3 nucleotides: TGTGCCAGCTCACCGGTAGCGGGGGGGGAAGGACCTGCCTACGAGCAGTACTTC. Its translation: CASSPVAGGEGPAYEQYF.

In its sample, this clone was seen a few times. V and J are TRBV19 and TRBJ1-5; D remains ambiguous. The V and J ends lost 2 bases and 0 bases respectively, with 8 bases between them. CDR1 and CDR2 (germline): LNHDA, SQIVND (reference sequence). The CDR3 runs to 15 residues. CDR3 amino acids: CASSIPGYSNQPQHF. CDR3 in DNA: TGTGCCAGTAGTATACCGGGGTATAGCAATCAGCCCCAGCATTTT. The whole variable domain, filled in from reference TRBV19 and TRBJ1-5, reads DGGITQSPKYLFRKEGQNVTLSCEQNLNHDAMYWYRQDPGQGLRLIYYSQIVNDFQKGDIAEGYSVSREKKESFPLTVTSAQKNPTAFYLCASSIPGYSNQPQHFGDGTRLSIL.

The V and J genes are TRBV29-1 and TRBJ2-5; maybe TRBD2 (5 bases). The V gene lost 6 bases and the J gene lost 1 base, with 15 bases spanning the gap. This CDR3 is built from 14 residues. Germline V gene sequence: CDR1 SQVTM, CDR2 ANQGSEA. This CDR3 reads CSVTPSRTQETQYF. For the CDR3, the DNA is TGCAGCGTAACCCCTAGCAGGACCCAAGAGACCCAGTACTTC.

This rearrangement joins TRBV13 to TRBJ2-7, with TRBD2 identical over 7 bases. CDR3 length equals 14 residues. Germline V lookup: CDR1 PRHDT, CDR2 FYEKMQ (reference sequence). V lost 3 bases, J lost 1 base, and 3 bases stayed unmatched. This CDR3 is CASSLGRGSYEQYV. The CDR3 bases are TGTGCCAGCAGCTTGGGGAGGGGTTCCTACGAGCAGTACGTC.

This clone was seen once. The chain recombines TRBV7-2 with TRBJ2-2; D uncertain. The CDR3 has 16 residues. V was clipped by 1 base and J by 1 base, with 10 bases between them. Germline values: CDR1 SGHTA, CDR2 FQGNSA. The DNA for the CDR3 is TGTGCCAGCAGCTTAGAGGGCAACTTGAACACCGGGGAGCTGTTTTTT. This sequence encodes CASSLEGNLNTGELFF.

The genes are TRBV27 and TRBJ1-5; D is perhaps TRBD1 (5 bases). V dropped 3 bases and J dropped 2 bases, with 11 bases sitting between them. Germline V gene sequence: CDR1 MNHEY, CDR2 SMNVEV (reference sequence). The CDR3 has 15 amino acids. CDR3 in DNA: TGTGCCAGCAGTTTTGCCGGACAACGCAATCAGCCCCAGCATTTT. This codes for CASSFAGQRNQPQHF.

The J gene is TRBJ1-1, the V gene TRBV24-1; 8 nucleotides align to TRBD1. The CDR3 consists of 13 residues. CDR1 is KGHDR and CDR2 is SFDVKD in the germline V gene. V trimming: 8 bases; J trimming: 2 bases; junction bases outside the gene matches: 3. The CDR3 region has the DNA TGTGCCACCAAAGGACAGGGAAACACTGAAGCTTTCTTT. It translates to CATKGQGNTEAFF.

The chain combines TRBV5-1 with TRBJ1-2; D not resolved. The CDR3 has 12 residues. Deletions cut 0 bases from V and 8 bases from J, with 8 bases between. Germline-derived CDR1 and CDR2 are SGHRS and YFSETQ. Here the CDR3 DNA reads TGCGCCAGCAGCTTGGGCCAAAGGGGCTACACCTTC. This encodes CASSLGQRGYTF.

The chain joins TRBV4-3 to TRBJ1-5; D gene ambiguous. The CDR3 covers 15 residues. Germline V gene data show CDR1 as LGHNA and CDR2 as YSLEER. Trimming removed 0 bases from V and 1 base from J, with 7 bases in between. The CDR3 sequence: CASSQDMNSNQPQHF. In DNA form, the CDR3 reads TGCGCCAGCAGCCAAGATATGAACAGCAATCAGCCCCAGCATTTT.

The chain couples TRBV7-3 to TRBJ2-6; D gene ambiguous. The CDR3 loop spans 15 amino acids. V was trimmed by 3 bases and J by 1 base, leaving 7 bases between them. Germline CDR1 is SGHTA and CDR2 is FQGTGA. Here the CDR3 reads CASSFGPSGANVLTF. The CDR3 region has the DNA TGTGCCAGCAGCTTCGGACCGTCTGGGGCCAACGTCCTGACTTTC.